This TCR beta chain emerged from a study of patients and donors after allogeneic stem cell transplantation. Using its own MiXCR run on the RT-PCR reads, TCRdb lists one record per CDR3 protein. Of approximately 410,000 distinct CDR3 sequences listed, roughly 17% were seen once; the top ten hold less than 8.5%. This clonotype was seen at least ten times. The CDR3 length is 13 residues. Trimming removed 2 bases from V and 7 bases from J, with 12 bases in between. Looked up from germline, CDR1 is SGHRS and CDR2 is YFSETQ. The specimen sequenced was blood, either unsorted or a sorted T cell fraction (not recorded which). The clonotype originates from a human donor who was either an allogeneic HSCT recipient or a stem cell or donor lymphocyte infusion donor (not recorded which). It is not recorded whose cells these are; they may come from a transplant donor. V is TRBV5-1 and J is TRBJ1-1; D ambiguous. The CDR3 bases are TGCGCCAGCAGCTTTCACGCCGGACTTGAAGCTTTCTTT. Its protein is CASSFHAGLEAFF.